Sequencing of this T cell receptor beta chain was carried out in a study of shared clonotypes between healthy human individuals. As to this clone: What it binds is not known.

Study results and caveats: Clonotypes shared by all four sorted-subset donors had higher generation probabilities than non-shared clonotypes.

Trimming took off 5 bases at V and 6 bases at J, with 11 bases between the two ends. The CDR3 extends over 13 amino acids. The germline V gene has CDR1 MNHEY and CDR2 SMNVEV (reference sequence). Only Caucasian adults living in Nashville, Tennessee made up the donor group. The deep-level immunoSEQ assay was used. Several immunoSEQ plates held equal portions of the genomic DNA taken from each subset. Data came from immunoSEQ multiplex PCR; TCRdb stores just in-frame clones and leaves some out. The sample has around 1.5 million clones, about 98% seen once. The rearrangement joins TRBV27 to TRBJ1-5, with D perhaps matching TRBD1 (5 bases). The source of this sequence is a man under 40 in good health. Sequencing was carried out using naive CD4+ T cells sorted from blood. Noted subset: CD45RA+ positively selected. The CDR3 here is CASSEAGGQPQHF. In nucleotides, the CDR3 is TGTGCCAGCAGTGAGGCGGGGGGTCAGCCCCAGCATTTT.